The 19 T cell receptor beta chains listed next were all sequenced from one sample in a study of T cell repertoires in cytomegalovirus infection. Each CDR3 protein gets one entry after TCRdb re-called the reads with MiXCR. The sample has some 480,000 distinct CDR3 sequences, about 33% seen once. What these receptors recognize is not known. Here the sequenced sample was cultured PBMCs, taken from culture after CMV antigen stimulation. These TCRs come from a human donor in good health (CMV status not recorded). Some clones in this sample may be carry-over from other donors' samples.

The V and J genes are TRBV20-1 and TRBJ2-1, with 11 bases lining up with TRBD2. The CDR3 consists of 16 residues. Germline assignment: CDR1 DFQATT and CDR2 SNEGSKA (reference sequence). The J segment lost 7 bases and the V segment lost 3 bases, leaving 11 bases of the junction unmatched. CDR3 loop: CSARGGLAGLGNEQFF. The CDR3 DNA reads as TGCAGTGCTAGGGGCGGACTAGCGGGTTTAGGGAATGAGCAGTTCTTC.

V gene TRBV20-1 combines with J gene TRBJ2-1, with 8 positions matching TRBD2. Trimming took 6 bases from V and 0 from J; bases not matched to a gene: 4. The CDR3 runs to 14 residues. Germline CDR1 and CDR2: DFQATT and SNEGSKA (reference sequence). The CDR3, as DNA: TGCAGTGCAGGACTAGCTCGCTCCTACAATGAGCAGTTCTTC. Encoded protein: CSAGLARSYNEQFF.

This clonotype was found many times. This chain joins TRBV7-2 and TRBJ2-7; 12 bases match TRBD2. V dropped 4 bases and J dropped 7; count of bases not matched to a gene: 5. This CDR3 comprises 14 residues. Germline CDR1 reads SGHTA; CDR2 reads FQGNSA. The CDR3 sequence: CASSSTSGRWEQYV. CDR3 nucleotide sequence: TGTGCCAGCAGCTCCACTAGCGGGAGGTGGGAGCAGTACGTC.

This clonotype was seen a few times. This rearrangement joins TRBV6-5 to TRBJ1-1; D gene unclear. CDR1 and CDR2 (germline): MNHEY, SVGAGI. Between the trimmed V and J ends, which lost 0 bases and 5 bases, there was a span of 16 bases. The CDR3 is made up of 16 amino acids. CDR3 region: CASSYSRVRVGTEAFF. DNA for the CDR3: TGTGCCAGCAGTTACTCACGAGTTAGGGTTGGGACTGAAGCTTTCTTT.

CDR3 region: CASSATGGSYEQYF. The CDR3 DNA follows: TGTGCCAGCAGCGCGACAGGGGGCTCCTACGAGCAGTACTTC. The rearrangement joins TRBV7-8 to TRBJ2-7; TRBD1 matches at 9 bases. From germline, CDR1 is SGHVS and CDR2 FQNEAQ. V was clipped by 5 bases and J by 0 bases; unmatched bases: 2. The CDR3 totals 14 residues.

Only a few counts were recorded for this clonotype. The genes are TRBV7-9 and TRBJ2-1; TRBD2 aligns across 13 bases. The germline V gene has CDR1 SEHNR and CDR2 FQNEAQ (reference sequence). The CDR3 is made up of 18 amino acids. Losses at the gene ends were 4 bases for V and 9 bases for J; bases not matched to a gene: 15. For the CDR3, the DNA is TGTGCCAGCAGCTCAGGGCGACCGGGACTAGCGGGATCGCGTGAGCAGTTCTTC. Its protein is CASSSGRPGLAGSREQFF.

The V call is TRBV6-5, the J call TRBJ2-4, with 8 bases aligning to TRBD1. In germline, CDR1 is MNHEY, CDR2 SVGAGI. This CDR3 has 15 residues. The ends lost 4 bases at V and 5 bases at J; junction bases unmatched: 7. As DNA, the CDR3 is TGTGCCAGCAGTTCCGTGGACAGGGACCAAAACATTCAGTACTTC. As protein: CASSSVDRDQNIQYF.

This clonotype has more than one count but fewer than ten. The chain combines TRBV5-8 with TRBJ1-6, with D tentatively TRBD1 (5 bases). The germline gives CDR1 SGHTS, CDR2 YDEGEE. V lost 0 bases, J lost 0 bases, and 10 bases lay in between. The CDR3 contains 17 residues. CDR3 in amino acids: CASSLAQGFSYNSPLHF. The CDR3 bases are TGTGCCAGCAGCTTGGCGCAGGGCTTCTCCTATAATTCACCCCTCCACTTT.

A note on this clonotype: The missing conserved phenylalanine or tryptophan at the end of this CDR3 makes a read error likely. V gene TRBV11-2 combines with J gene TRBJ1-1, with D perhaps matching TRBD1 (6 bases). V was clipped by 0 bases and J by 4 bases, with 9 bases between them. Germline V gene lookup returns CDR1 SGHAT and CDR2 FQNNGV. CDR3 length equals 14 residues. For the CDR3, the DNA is TGTGCCAGCAGCTTAGAGGCAGGGGCCACTGAAGCTTTCCTT. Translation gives CASSLEAGATEAFL.

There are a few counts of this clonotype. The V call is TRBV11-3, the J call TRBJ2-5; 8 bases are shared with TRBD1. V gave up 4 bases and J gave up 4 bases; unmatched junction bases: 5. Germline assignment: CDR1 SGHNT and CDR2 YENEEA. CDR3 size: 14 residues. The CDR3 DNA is TGTGCCAGCAGCTCGAGGACAGGGTTAGAGACCCAGTACTTC. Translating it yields CASSSRTGLETQYF.

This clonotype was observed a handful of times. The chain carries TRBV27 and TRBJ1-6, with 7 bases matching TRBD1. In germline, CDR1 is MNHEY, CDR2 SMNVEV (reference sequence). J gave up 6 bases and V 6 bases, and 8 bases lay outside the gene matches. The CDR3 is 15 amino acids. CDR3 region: CASRDRDRPNSPLHF. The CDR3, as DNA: TGTGCCAGCAGGGACCGGGACAGACCTAATTCACCCCTCCACTTT.

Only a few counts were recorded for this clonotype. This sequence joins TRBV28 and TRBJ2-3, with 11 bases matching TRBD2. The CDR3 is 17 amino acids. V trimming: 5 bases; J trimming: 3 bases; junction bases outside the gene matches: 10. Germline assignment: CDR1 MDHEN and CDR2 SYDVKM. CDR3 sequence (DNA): TGTGCCAGCAGTCAAACCCTACTAGCGGGAGCTACAGATACGCAGTATTTT. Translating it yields CASSQTLLAGATDTQYF.

The CDR3: CASSSGLGGATNEKLFF. The CDR3 DNA follows: TGTGCCAGTAGTTCCGGATTGGGGGGCGCAACTAATGAAAAACTGTTTTTT. V gene TRBV19 combines with J gene TRBJ1-4, with D perhaps TRBD1 (6 bases). There are 17 residues in the CDR3. Trimming removed 5 bases from V and 0 bases from J, with 16 bases in between. Germline V gene lookup returns CDR1 LNHDA and CDR2 SQIVND (reference sequence).

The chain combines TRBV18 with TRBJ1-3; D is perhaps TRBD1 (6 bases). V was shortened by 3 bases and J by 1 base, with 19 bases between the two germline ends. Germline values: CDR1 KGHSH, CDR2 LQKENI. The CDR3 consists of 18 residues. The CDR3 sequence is CASSPRQEGIGSGNTIYF. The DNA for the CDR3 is TGTGCCAGCTCACCGCGACAGGAGGGCATAGGGTCTGGAAACACCATATATTTT.

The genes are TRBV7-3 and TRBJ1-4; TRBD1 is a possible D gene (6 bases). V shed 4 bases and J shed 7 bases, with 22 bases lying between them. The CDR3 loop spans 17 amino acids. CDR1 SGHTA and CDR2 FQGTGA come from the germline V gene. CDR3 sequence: CASSYGPPGQGGEKLFF. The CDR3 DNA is TGTGCCAGCAGCTACGGCCCCCCAGGACAAGGGGGTGAAAAACTGTTTTTT.

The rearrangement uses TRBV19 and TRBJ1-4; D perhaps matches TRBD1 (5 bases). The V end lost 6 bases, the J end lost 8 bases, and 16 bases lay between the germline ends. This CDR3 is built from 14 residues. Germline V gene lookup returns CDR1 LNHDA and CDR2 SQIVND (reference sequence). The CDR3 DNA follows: TGTGCCAGTAGGAGGACGGGGGGGGACGAAAAACTGTTTTTT. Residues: CASRRTGGDEKLFF.

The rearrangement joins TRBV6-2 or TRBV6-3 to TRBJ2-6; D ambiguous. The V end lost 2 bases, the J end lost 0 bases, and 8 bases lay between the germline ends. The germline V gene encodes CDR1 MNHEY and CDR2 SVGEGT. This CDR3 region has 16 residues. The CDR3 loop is CASSYPLVSGANVLTF. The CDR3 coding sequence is TGTGCCAGCAGTTACCCTTTAGTCTCTGGGGCCAACGTCCTGACTTTC.

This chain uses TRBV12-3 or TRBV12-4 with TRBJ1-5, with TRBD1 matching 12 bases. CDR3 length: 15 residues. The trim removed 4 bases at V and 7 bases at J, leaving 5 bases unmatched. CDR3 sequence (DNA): TGTGCCAGCAGTTCCGGGACAGGGGGCGGGCAGCCCCAGCATTTT. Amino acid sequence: CASSSGTGGGQPQHF.

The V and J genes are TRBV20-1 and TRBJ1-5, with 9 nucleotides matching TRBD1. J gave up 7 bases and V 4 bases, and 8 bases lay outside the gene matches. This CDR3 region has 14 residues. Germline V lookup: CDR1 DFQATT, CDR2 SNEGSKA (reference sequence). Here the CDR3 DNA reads TGCAGTGCTACATCGGACAGGGGAGGACAGCCCCAGCATTTT. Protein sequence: CSATSDRGGQPQHF.